The entry below describes one TCR beta chain. What it binds is not known. Then a second PCR, running roughly 7 to 11 cycles, was carried out with a sample-barcoded 5' primer and a J-beta primer mix. TCRdb re-called the 5' RACE reads with MiXCR, one entry per CDR3 protein. The repertoire holds approximately 1.5 million distinct CDR3 sequences, with approximately 39% as singletons. The sample is drawn from a study of blood T cells in healthy people across ages. Germline-derived CDR1 and CDR2 are SGHAT and FQNNGV. This CDR3 has 14 amino acids. Researchers report isolating at least 7 million PBMCs per sample. General study findings and limits: Relative to aged donors, long-lived donors carried more naive CD4+ cells and displayed higher diversity.

The chain couples TRBV11-2 to TRBJ2-5; D gene uncertain. The DNA end is more similar to TRBJ2-7, so the J call may be wrong. This sequence originates from a woman between 18 and 29 years old in good health. Sequencing used blood. This CDR3 is CASSRGRIVYEQYF. As DNA, the CDR3 is TGTGCCAGCAGCCGAGGACGGATCGTCTACGAGCAGTACTTC.